Listed here are 30 T cell receptor beta chains from one sample, sequenced in a study of blood T cell repertoires in COVID-19. The data were produced by immunoSEQ multiplex PCR, yet TCRdb's version contains in-frame clones alone and is incomplete. The sample shows roughly 260,000 clones, 88% of them seen only once. Material for sequencing was peripheral blood. The receptors come from a man in his 60s who had recovered from COVID-19.

V is TRBV9 and J is TRBJ2-1; 10 bases agree with TRBD2. The germline CDR1 and CDR2 sequences are SGDLS and YYNGEE. The CDR3 covers 15 residues. The V and J ends lost 0 bases and 4 bases, in that order; junction bases with no gene match: 1. The CDR3 nucleotides read TGTGCCAGCAGCGTAGCAGCGGGGGGGTACAATGAGCAGTTCTTC. It encodes CASSVAAGGYNEQFF.

The chain links TRBV18 to TRBJ1-5, with 9 bases matching TRBD1. Germline values: CDR1 KGHSH, CDR2 LQKENI. Germline trimming cut 5 bases from V and 4 bases from J; bases unmatched to any gene: 3. This CDR3 comprises 14 residues. The CDR3 loop is CASSMGQGNQPQHF. CDR3 coding DNA: TGTGCCAGCTCAATGGGACAGGGTAATCAGCCCCAGCATTTT. Supplemented by reference TRBV18 and TRBJ1-5, the full variable domain reads NAGVMQNPRHLVRRRGQEARLRCSPMKGHSHVYWYRQLPEEGLKFMVYLQKENIIDESGMPKERFSAEFPKEGPSILRIQQVVRGDSAAYFCASSMGQGNQPQHFGDGTRLSIL.

CDR3 protein: CASSSGTGLYDYGYTF. In DNA form, the CDR3 reads TGTGCCAGCAGTTCTGGGACAGGGCTGTATGACTATGGCTACACCTTC. This chain connects TRBV6-5 to TRBJ1-2; 9 nucleotides line up with TRBD1. CDR3 length: 16 residues. The V gene end was trimmed by 4 bases and the J gene end by 3 bases; junction bases not matched to a gene: 9. The germline gives CDR1 MNHEY, CDR2 SVGAGI.

The rearrangement uses TRBV4-2 and TRBJ1-4, with a weak D call TRBD1 (6 bases). V lost 0 bases and J 5 bases, leaving 13 bases between the germline ends. CDR1 and CDR2 (germline): LGHNA, YNFKEQ. The CDR3 extends over 16 amino acids. The CDR3 DNA follows: TGTGCCAGCAGCCAAGATGCGCCAGGGGAAAATGAAAAACTGTTTTTT. As protein: CASSQDAPGENEKLFF.

J is TRBJ2-1 and V is TRBV4-1; 7 bases agree with TRBD2. The CDR3 is made up of 18 amino acids. Trimming took 0 bases from V and 3 from J; bases not matched to a gene: 11. From germline, CDR1 is MGHRA and CDR2 YSYEKL. The CDR3 DNA follows: TGCGCCAGCAGCCAAGATGAGAGCGGCGGGAGCTACTACAATGAGCAGTTCTTC. Translation: CASSQDESGGSYYNEQFF.

The J gene is TRBJ1-1, the V gene TRBV19, with a possible D match to TRBD1 (5 bases). Germline CDR1 and CDR2: LNHDA and SQIVND (reference sequence). V was trimmed by 4 bases and J by 1 base, leaving 13 bases between them. The CDR3 loop spans 15 amino acids. CDR3 loop: CASSTPGQENTEAFF. In DNA, the CDR3 is TGTGCCAGTAGTACCCCAGGGCAGGAGAACACTGAAGCTTTCTTT.

This chain uses TRBV10-3 with TRBJ1-5; D not resolved. The V end lost 2 bases, the J end lost 6 bases, and 5 bases lay between the germline ends. This CDR3 is 12 amino acids long. Per germline, CDR1 ENHRY and CDR2 SYGVKD. Written as DNA, the CDR3 is TGTGCCATCAGTGAGAAGAGTCAGCCCCAGCATTTT. As protein: CAISEKSQPQHF.

The chain uses TRBV18 and TRBJ2-2, with D perhaps TRBD1 (6 bases). V dropped 0 bases and J dropped 2 bases, with 13 bases sitting between them. This CDR3 region has 17 residues. The germline CDR1 and CDR2 sequences are KGHSH and LQKENI. The DNA of the CDR3 is TGTGCCAGCTCACCACCGGGGGCGATAACTAACACCGGGGAGCTGTTTTTT. Translating it yields CASSPPGAITNTGELFF.

V and J are TRBV5-8 and TRBJ2-7, with TRBD1 matching over 8 bases. Looked up from germline, CDR1 is SGHTS and CDR2 is YDEGEE. This CDR3 has 15 residues. The V gene end was trimmed by 3 bases and the J gene end by 3 bases; junction bases not matched to a gene: 8. The CDR3 DNA reads as TGTGCCAGCAGCTCACCGGGACAGGAACACTACGAGCAGTACTTC. It specifies CASSSPGQEHYEQYF.

The V and J genes are TRBV5-1 and TRBJ2-3, with TRBD2 identical over 10 bases. CDR3 length: 15 amino acids. The trim removed 4 bases at V and 4 bases at J, leaving 6 bases unmatched. Germline values: CDR1 SGHRS, CDR2 YFSETQ. The CDR3 loop reads CASSGLAGGPDTQYF. The CDR3 coding sequence is TGCGCCAGCAGCGGATTAGCGGGGGGCCCAGATACGCAGTATTTT. Variable domain in full (rest from reference TRBV5-1 and TRBJ2-3): KAGVTQTPRYLIKTRGQQVTLSCSPISGHRSVSWYQQTPGQGLQFLFEYFSETQRNKGNFPGRFSGRQFSNSRSEMNVSTLELGDSALYLCASSGLAGGPDTQYFGPGTRLTVL.

About this clone: The sample holds other DNA sequences that translate to the same CDR3. The chain employs TRBV3-1 (or the pseudogene TRBV3-2) and TRBJ1-2; D remains ambiguous. This CDR3 has 13 residues. CDR1 and CDR2 (germline): LGHDT, YNNKEL (reference sequence). Trimming removed 4 bases from V and 2 bases from J, with 8 bases in between. CDR3 DNA: TGTGCCAGCAGCCCTGGCCTGAACTATGGCTACACCTTC. Protein sequence: CASSPGLNYGYTF.

The rearrangement links TRBV15 to TRBJ1-3; D ambiguous. CDR1 and CDR2 from the germline V gene are LNHNV and YYDKDF (reference sequence). V was clipped by 8 bases and J by 1 base, with 9 bases between them. This CDR3 is built from 13 residues. CDR3: CATEEGSGNTIYF. The CDR3 DNA is TGTGCCACCGAGGAGGGATCTGGAAACACCATATATTTT.

CDR3 sequence (DNA): TGTGCCTGGAGTGTACGGCGGCAGGGTGGCGGCTACACCTTC. Translation: CAWSVRRQGGGYTF. The genes are TRBV30 and TRBJ1-2, with a weak D call TRBD1 (5 bases). The CDR3 covers 14 residues. The germline V gene encodes CDR1 GTSNPN and CDR2 SVGIG (reference sequence). Deletions cut 0 bases from V and 8 bases from J, with 16 bases between.

The J gene is TRBJ2-1, the V gene TRBV18; perhaps TRBD2 as D (6 bases). The V end lost 0 bases, the J end lost 9 bases, and 9 bases lay between the germline ends. Per germline, CDR1 KGHSH and CDR2 LQKENI. The CDR3 is 13 amino acids. The CDR3 coding sequence is TGTGCCAGCTCACCACCGGGGGGAGGTGAGCAGTTCTTC. Translating it yields CASSPPGGGEQFF.

The chain uses TRBV5-4 and TRBJ2-1; 9 bases map to TRBD1. Per germline, CDR1 SGHNT and CDR2 YYREEE (reference sequence). This CDR3 comprises 15 residues. V trimming: 0 bases; J trimming: 7 bases; junction bases outside the gene matches: 5. DNA for the CDR3: TGTGCCAGCAGCTTGGGACAGGGGGGCTGGAATGAGCAGTTCTTC. Translation gives CASSLGQGGWNEQFF.

V and J are TRBV18 and TRBJ1-3; D call uncertain. V lost 5 bases, J lost 0 bases, and 5 bases lay in between. Germline CDR1 and CDR2: KGHSH and LQKENI. The CDR3 consists of 13 residues. The CDR3 protein is CASSSSSGNTIYF. Here the CDR3 DNA reads TGTGCCAGCTCATCCTCCTCTGGAAACACCATATATTTT.

The chain recombines TRBV30 with TRBJ1-5; TRBD1 agrees at 7 bases. The length of the CDR3 is 14 residues. From germline, CDR1 is GTSNPN and CDR2 SVGIG (reference sequence). Unmatched junction bases numbered 5, after V lost 2 bases and J lost 4 bases. CDR3 sequence: CAWSFQTGNQPQHF. The CDR3 DNA follows: TGTGCCTGGAGTTTTCAGACAGGGAATCAGCCCCAGCATTTT.

The rearrangement joins TRBV12-3 or TRBV12-4 to TRBJ2-7; D is ambiguous. The CDR3 consists of 13 residues. Trimming stripped 1 base from V and 3 bases from J, with 7 bases between. CDR3 nucleotide sequence: TGTGCCAGCAGTTTAGATCCGGTCTACGAGCAGTACTTC. Translating it yields CASSLDPVYEQYF.

The chain joins TRBV7-2 to TRBJ2-7; 9 nucleotides match TRBD1. The length of the CDR3 is 16 residues. The V gene end was trimmed by 5 bases and the J gene end by 0 bases; junction bases not matched to a gene: 8. Per germline, CDR1 SGHTA and CDR2 FQGNSA. The CDR3 bases are TGTGCCAGCAGCCAGACTGGACAGGGGCGCTCCTACGAGCAGTACTTC. Protein product: CASSQTGQGRSYEQYF.

The chain uses TRBV6-5 and TRBJ1-1; tentatively, D is TRBD1 (6 bases). CDR3 size: 14 residues. Trimming pared 5 bases from V and 1 base from J, leaving 11 bases between. CDR1 is MNHEY, CDR2 SVGAGI, per germline. This chain's CDR3 is CASSRRTANTEAFF. DNA for the CDR3: TGTGCCAGCAGTCGCCGGACAGCGAACACTGAAGCTTTCTTT.

CDR3 in amino acids: CASSPPGTAYSYEQYF. CDR3 sequence (DNA): TGTGCCAGCAGCCCGCCGGGGACAGCCTACTCCTACGAGCAGTACTTC. J is TRBJ2-7 and V is TRBV9, with TRBD1 matching over 7 bases. This CDR3 has 16 residues. Germline CDR1 reads SGDLS; CDR2 reads YYNGEE. Trimming at V came to 4 bases and at J to 0 bases, leaving 10 bases not matched to a gene. Variable domain in full (rest from reference TRBV9 and TRBJ2-7): DSGVTQTPKHLITATGQRVTLRCSPRSGDLSVYWYQQSLDQGLQFLIQYYNGEERAKGNILERFSAQQFPDLHSELNLSSLELGDSALYFCASSPPGTAYSYEQYFGPGTRLTVT.

This chain connects TRBV19 to TRBJ1-3; 11 bases are a match to TRBD1. CDR3 length: 21 amino acids. V shed 7 bases, J shed 0 bases, and the junction held 20 bases outside the gene matches. CDR1 and CDR2 from the germline V gene are LNHDA and SQIVND (reference sequence). As DNA, the CDR3 is TGTGCCAGTACCCGCCAACCCCGAGGGACAGGGGGTATAAGCTCTGGAAACACCATATATTTT. Protein product: CASTRQPRGTGGISSGNTIYF.

This chain links TRBV3-1 (or the pseudogene TRBV3-2) with TRBJ1-3; D is uncertain. There are 17 residues in the CDR3. The V gene's germline CDR1 is LGHDT and CDR2 YNNKEL (reference sequence). Trimming stripped 0 bases from V and 11 bases from J, with 23 bases between. CDR3 in amino acids: CASSQDRLAAPGKPIYF. In DNA, the CDR3 is TGTGCCAGCAGCCAAGATCGATTGGCGGCCCCTGGAAAACCCATATATTTT.

This sequence joins TRBV7-9 and TRBJ1-6; 9 bases line up with TRBD1. The CDR3 runs to 14 residues. Germline V CDR1 and CDR2: SEHNR, FQNEAQ (reference sequence). V lost 9 bases, J lost 4 bases, and 4 bases stayed unmatched. The chain's CDR3 is CASQQGAYNSPLHF. CDR3 DNA: TGTGCCAGTCAACAGGGGGCTTATAATTCACCCCTCCACTTT.

The V gene is TRBV12-3 or TRBV12-4, the J gene TRBJ1-2; a weak D match, TRBD1 (6 bases). The CDR3 extends over 13 amino acids. The V gene lost 6 bases and the J gene lost 4 bases, with 12 bases spanning the gap. Here the CDR3 reads CASSYGQFYGYTF. Here the CDR3 DNA reads TGTGCCAGCAGCTATGGACAGTTCTATGGCTACACCTTC.

The chain recombines TRBV9 with TRBJ2-7, with 8 positions matching TRBD1. The CDR3 is 14 residues long. V was pared by 2 bases and J by 5 bases, with 6 bases of the junction left unmatched. Germline V gene sequence: CDR1 SGDLS, CDR2 YYNGEE. CDR3 in amino acids: CASSVVGQGHEQYF. The CDR3 DNA sequence: TGTGCCAGCAGCGTGGTTGGACAGGGACACGAGCAGTACTTC.

The gene calls are TRBV19 and TRBJ2-3; the match to TRBD2 covers 7 bases. V was pared by 0 bases and J by 8 bases, with 2 bases of the junction left unmatched. CDR1 LNHDA and CDR2 SQIVND come from the germline V gene (reference sequence). The CDR3 sequence is 13 residues long. The CDR3 reads CASSIDRGGTQYF. The DNA of the CDR3 is TGTGCCAGTAGTATAGATCGCGGGGGTACGCAGTATTTT.

The chain combines TRBV5-1 with TRBJ2-2; D ambiguous. CDR1 and CDR2 (germline): SGHRS, YFSETQ. The germline V and J ends were trimmed by 0 bases and 7 bases, with 7 bases remaining between them. The CDR3 has 13 amino acids. Here the CDR3 reads CASSLVVGGELFF. The CDR3, as DNA: TGCGCCAGCAGCTTGGTCGTCGGCGGGGAGCTGTTTTTT.

The chain joins TRBV11-1 to TRBJ2-5, with 9 nucleotides matching TRBD1. Germline V lookup: CDR1 SGHAT, CDR2 FQDESV (reference sequence). The V and J ends lost 1 base and 5 bases, in that order; junction bases with no gene match: 5. This CDR3 is built from 15 residues. The CDR3, as DNA: TGTGCCAGCAGCTTAGGGGACAGGGTGGGGGAGACCCAGTACTTC. Its translation: CASSLGDRVGETQYF.

This clone was counted once. This sequence joins TRBV27 and TRBJ2-5; 10 positions match TRBD1. The ends lost 8 bases at V and 6 bases at J; junction bases unmatched: 12. Germline values: CDR1 MNHEY, CDR2 SMNVEV (reference sequence). This CDR3 spans 15 amino acids. CDR3 nucleotides: TGTGCCAGCGGGAGGACAGGGGGGCGCGGAAAGACCCAGTACTTC. As protein: CASGRTGGRGKTQYF.